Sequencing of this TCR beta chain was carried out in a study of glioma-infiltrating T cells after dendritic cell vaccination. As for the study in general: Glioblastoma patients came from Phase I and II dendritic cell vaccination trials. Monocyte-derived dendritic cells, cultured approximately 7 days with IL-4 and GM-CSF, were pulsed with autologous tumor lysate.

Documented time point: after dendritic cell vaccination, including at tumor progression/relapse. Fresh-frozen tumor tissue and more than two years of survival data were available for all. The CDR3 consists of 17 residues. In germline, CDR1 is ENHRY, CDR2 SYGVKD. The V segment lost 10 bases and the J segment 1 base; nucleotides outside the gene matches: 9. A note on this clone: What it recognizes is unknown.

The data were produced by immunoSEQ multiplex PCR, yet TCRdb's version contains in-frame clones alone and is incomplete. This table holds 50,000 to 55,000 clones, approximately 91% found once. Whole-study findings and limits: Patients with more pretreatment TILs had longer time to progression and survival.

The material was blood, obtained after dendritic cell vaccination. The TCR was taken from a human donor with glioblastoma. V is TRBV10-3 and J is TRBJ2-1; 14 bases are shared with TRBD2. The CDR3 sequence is CATTGLAGASSYNEQFF. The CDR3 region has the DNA TGTGCCACCACGGGACTAGCGGGAGCATCGTCCTACAATGAGCAGTTCTTC.